This record looks at one TCR beta chain sequence and its context. Antigen unknown. The data derive from a study of Ad26.COV2.S vaccination and SARS-CoV-2 variants. About the study: The donor was enrolled in the Ad26.COV2.S arm of the COV1001 trial. Once, or twice with 56 days between doses, Ad26.COV2.S was given intramuscularly.

TCRdb's copy holds only in-frame clones and misses some; the assay was immunoSEQ multiplex PCR. The data show 290,000 or so clones, around 87% seen once. Germline assignment: CDR1 SGHRS and CDR2 YFSETQ. V lost 2 bases to trimming and J lost 0 bases, with 12 bases between them. The CDR3 is 17 residues long. General study findings and limits: There was a possibility that the TCR breadth and depth analyses underestimated total T cell responses.

The treatment denotes: over 15 received Ad26.COV2.S at low or high dose, single or two shots; about five received placebo; per-sample allocation not given. Sampling was performed 63 days after the first vaccine or placebo injection. An 18-55-year-old adult in Boston served as donor. This receptor was identified in a person aged 18 to 59 who received the Ad26.COV2.S COVID-19 vaccine or a placebo. The sample in question was peripheral blood, obtained in a trial of Ad26.COV2.S vaccine versus placebo. The chain is built from TRBV5-1 and TRBJ2-6; maybe TRBD2 (5 bases). The CDR3 is CASSFRAASSGANVLTF. For the CDR3, the DNA is TGCGCCAGCAGCTTTAGAGCGGCAAGCTCTGGGGCCAACGTCCTGACTTTC.